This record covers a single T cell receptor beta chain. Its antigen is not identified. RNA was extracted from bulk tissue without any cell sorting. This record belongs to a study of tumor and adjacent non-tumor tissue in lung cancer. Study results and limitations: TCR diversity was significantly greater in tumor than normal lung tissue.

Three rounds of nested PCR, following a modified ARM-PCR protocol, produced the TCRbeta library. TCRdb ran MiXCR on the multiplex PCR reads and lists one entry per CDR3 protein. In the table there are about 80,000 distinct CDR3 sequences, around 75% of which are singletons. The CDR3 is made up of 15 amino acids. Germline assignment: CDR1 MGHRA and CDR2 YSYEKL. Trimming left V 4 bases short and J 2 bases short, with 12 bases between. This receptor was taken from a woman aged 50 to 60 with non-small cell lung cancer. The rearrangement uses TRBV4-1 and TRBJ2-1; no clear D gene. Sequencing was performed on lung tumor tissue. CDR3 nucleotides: TGCGCCAGCAGCCGCTATATCATACCCTACAATGAGCAGTTCTTC. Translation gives CASSRYIIPYNEQFF.